This T cell receptor (beta chain) was documented in a study of cytomegalovirus exposure and HLA in healthy donors. PCR employed 60 Vbeta and 13 Jbeta primers. The assay was immunoSEQ multiplex PCR, and TCRdb's table has in-frame clones only and misses some. The sample has roughly 140,000 clones; 60% to 85% are singletons. Germline CDR1 and CDR2: LGHNA and YSLEER. This CDR3 is 16 amino acids long. With 3 bases clipped from V and 6 bases from J, the junction kept 7 bases outside the gene matches. Notes on the study in general: The study recorded about 160 TCR beta chains that were cytomegalovirus-associated. Another analysis was done later, and it associated 17,000 or so TCR beta sequences with HLA alleles at 0.05 false discovery rate.

Nominal health characterized the donors when sampled, though unrecorded immune exposures were likely. About this clone itself: Its antigen is currently unknown.

The sequencing input was PBMCs. The clonotype was recovered from a middle-aged man in good health and CMV-seropositive. This chain joins TRBV4-3 and TRBJ2-2, with 10 bases identical to TRBD1. CDR3 in amino acids: CASSQTGGAEAGELFF. The CDR3 region has the DNA TGCGCCAGCAGCCAGACAGGGGGCGCCGAAGCCGGGGAGCTGTTTTTT.